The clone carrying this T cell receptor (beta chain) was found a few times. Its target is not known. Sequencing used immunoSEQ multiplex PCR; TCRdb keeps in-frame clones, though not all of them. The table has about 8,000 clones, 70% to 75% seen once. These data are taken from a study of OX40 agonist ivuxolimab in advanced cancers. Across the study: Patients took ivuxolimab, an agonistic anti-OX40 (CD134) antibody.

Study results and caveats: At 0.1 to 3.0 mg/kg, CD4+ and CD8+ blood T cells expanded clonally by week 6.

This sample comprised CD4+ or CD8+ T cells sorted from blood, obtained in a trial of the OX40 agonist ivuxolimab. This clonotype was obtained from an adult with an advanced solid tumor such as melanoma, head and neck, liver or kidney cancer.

CDR3 in amino acids: CASSTRWGGDSPLHF. For the CDR3, the DNA is TGTGCCAGCAGCACGCGTTGGGGGGGTGATTCACCCCTCCACTTT. The chain combines TRBV5-5 with TRBJ1-6, with a weak D call TRBD1 (5 bases). The germline V gene encodes CDR1 SGHKS and CDR2 YYEKEE (reference sequence). This CDR3 is built from 15 residues. V was trimmed by 4 bases and J by 8 bases, leaving 16 bases between them.